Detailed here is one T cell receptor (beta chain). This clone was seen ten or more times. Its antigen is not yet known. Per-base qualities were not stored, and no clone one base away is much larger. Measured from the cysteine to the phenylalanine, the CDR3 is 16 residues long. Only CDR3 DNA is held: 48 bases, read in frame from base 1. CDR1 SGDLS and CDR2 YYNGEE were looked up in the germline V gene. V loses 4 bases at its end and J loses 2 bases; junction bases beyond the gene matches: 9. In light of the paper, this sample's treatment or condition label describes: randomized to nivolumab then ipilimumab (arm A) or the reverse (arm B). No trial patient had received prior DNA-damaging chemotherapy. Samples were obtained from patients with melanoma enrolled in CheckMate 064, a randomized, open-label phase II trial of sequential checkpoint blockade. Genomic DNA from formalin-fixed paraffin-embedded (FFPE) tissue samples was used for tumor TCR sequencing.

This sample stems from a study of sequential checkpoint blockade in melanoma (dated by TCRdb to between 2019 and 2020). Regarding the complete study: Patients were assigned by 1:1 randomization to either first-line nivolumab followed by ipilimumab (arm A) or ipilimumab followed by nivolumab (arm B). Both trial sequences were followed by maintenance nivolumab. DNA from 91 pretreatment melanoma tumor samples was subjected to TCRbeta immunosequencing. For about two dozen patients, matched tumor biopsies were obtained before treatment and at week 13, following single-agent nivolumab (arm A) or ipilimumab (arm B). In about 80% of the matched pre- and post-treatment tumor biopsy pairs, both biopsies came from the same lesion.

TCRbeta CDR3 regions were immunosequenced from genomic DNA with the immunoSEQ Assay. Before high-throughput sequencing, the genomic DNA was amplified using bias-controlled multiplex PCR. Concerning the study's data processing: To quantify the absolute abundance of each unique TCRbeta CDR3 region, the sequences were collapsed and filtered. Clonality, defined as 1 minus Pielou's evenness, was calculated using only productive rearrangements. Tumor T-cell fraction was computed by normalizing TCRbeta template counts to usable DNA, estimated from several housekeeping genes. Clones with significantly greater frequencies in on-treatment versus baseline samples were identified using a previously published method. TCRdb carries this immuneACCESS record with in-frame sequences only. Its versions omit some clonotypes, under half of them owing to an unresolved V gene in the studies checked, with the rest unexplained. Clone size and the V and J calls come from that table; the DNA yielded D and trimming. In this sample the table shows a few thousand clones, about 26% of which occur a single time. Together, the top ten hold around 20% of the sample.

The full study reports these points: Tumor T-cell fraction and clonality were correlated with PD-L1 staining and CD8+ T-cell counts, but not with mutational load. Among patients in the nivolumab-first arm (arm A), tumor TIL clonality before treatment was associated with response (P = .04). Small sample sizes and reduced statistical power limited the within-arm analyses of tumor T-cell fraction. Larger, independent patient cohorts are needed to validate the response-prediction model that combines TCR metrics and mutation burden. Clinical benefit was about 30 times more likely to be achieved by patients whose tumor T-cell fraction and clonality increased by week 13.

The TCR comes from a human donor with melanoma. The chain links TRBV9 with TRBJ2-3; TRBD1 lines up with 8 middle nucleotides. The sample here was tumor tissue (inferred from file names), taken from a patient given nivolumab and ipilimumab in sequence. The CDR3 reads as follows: CASSPGDRYNTDTQYF. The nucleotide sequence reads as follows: TGTGCCAGCAGCCCCGGGGACAGGTATAACACAGATACGCAGTATTTT.